The T cell receptor beta chain under discussion was sequenced for a study of post-analysis software for immune sequencing data (dated by TCRdb to 2015 to 2017). With regard to the full study: The recorded disease courses included relapsing-remitting, secondary progressive and progressive-relapsing multiple sclerosis, and some patients had no subtype annotation. The patient repertoires were set against around eleven previously published healthy control repertoires from donors whose ages ranged from roughly 6 to 27 years. A subset of samples was prepared in parallel using single-end sample barcoding, then pooled and co-amplified after Illumina adapter ligation.

Note on this clonotype: Its antigen is currently not known. Base qualities are not at hand, and no much larger clone is one base apart.

The library was prepared using PCR. The instrument was an Illumina HiSeq 2500. To reduce PCR and sequencing biases, unique molecular identifiers were built into the TCR beta cDNA libraries. Every 1 to 10 million input T cells yielded about 500,000 cDNA molecules, meaning each molecule approximated one T cell. The same protocol used for the earlier healthy control dataset was applied to prepare and sequence the patient libraries. Within a given batch, samples were prepared together, multiplexed and sequenced on the same HiSeq lane. The published analysis was carried out like this. Raw barcoded reads were processed with MIGEC, discarding single-read molecular identifier groups before consensus assembly and CDR3 extraction. VDJtools was used for post-analysis of the clonotype tables, with diversity normalized by down-sampling every dataset to the smallest sample size. To correct batch-related cross-sample contamination, repertoire overlap clustering matched CDR3 amino acid sequences but not nucleotide sequences. TCRdb reprocessing: public reads trimmed at Q25 with fastp, clones called with MiXCR, in-frame beta chains kept. CDR3 protein sequences are deduplicated, and each keeps its most common genes and DNA. The V and J calls reflect TCRdb's pipeline rather than the authors' work. This sample is represented by about 560,000 distinct CDR3 sequences; roughly 46% of them were singletons. More than 1.5% of the sample is held by the ten biggest clonotypes.

Trimming removed 10 bases from V and 5 bases from J, leaving 15 bases between the germline ends. Taken from cysteine to phenylalanine, the CDR3 has 13 residues. Solely the CDR3 DNA is kept, with 39 bases framed from the first base. To demonstrate the VDJtools post-analysis software, the study profiled TCR beta repertoires from the peripheral blood of 10 to 15 young patients with multiple sclerosis. The multiple sclerosis patients were children and adolescents between roughly 6 and 17 years of age. General conclusions and limits of the study: Compared with controls, multiple sclerosis patients had significantly lower normalized Chao1 diversity, a finding suggesting substantial peripheral T-cell clonal expansion. When samples were clustered directly using the F measure, samples prepared in the same batch co-clustered strongly, which prompted a batch-effect correction. Patients showed significantly higher frequencies than controls for five TRBV segments, among them TRBV5-6, TRBV5-1 and TRBV20-1. The multiple sclerosis patient group was slightly younger than the control group.

The sample consisted of blood. This chain is built from TRBV12-3 or TRBV12-4 and TRBJ2-1; a tentative D call is TRBD1 (6 bases match). This TCR derives from a girl aged 10 to 17 with multiple sclerosis. The CDR3 reads CATRAGAHNEQFF. The DNA sequence is given as TGTGCCACCAGAGCAGGGGCACACAATGAGCAGTTCTTC.